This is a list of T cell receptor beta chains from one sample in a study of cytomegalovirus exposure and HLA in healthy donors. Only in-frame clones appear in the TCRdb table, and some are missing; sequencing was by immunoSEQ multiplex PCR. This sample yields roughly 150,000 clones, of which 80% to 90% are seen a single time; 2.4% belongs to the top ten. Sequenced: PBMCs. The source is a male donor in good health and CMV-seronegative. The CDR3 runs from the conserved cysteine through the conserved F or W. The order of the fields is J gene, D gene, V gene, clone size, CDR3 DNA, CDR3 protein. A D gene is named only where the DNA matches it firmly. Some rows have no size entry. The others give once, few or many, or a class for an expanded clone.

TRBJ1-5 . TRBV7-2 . TGTGCCAGCAGCTTATCGGGGTGGAATAGCAATCAGCCCCAGCATTTT CASSLSGWNSNQPQHF
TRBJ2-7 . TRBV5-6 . TGTGCCAGCGTTGGGGCCGGGAGCGGCGAGCAGTACTTC CASVGAGSGEQYF
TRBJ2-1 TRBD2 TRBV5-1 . TGCGCCAGCAGCTTGGAGGCTAGCGGGAACGCCAATGAGCAGTTCTTC CASSLEASGNANEQFF
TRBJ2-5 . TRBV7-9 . TGTGCCAGCAGCTCTGCCGGGAGTCAAGAGACCCAGTACTTC CASSSAGSQETQYF
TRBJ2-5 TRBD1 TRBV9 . TGTGCCAGCAGCGTAGAGGGACAGGGGATCCAAGAGACCCAGTACTTC CASSVEGQGIQETQYF
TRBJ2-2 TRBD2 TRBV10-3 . TGTGCCATCAGTGGGACTAGCGGGACCAGATCGAACACCGGGGAGCTGTTTTTT CAISGTSGTRSNTGELFF
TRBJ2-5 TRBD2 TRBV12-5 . TGTGCTAGTGCAGCGGGAGTTGGCTTCCAAGAGACCCAGTACTTC CASAAGVGFQETQYF
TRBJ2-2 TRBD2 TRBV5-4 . TGTGCCAGCAGCCGCTGGCGGGAGGGCACCGGGGAGCTGTTTTTT CASSRWREGTGELFF
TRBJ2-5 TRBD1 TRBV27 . TGTGCCAGCAGTCCCTGGACAGGGGGGACGGTAGAGACCCAGTACTTC CASSPWTGGTVETQYF
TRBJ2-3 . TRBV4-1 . TGCGCCAGCAGCCAAGTAGGGGTTTTGACAGATACGCAGTATTTT CASSQVGVLTDTQYF
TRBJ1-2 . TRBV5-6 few TGTGCCAGCAGCTTGAATACCTGGGCAGTCGACTATGGCTACACCTTC CASSLNTWAVDYGYTF
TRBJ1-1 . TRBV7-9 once TGTGCCAGCAGCCTCCTTGCGGGGGAAGCTTTCTTT CASSLLAGEAFF
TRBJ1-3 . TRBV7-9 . TGTGCCAGCAGCCCGACAGGCTCTGGAAACACCATATATTTT CASSPTGSGNTIYF
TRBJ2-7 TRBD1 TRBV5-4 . TGTGCCAGCAGCGGTCGGACAGGGGGGGCCTACGAGCAGTACTTC CASSGRTGGAYEQYF
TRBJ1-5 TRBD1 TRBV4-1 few TGCGCCAGCAGCTTTGGGACAGGGTGGAATCAGCCCCAGCATTTT CASSFGTGWNQPQHF
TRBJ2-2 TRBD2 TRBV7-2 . TGTGCCAGCAGCTTTAGCGGGGGGGCCGCCACCGGGGAGCTGTTTTTT CASSFSGGAATGELFF
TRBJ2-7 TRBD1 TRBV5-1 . TGCGCCAGCAGCTCACAGGGGTTGTCCAACGAGCAGTACTTC CASSSQGLSNEQYF
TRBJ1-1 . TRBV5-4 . TGTGCCAGCAGCTGGCGAGGGGGGGCCAGTGAAGCTTTCTTT CASSWRGGASEAFF
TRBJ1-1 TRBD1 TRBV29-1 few TGCAGCGTCGGACAGGGAGAGGCTTTCTTT CSVGQGEAFF
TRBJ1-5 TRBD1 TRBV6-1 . TGTGCCAGCAGGACAGGGGGCAATCAGCCCCAGCATTTT CASRTGGNQPQHF
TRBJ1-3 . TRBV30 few TGTGCCTGGAGTGTAGGAGGGTTTGGAAACACCATATATTTT CAWSVGGFGNTIYF
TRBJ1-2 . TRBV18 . TGTGCCAGCTCACCAACCAGGGCGGACTATGGCTACACCTTC CASSPTRADYGYTF
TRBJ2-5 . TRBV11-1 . TGTGCCAGCAGTTCGGACCGAGGAGGGACCCAGTACTTC CASSSDRGGTQYF